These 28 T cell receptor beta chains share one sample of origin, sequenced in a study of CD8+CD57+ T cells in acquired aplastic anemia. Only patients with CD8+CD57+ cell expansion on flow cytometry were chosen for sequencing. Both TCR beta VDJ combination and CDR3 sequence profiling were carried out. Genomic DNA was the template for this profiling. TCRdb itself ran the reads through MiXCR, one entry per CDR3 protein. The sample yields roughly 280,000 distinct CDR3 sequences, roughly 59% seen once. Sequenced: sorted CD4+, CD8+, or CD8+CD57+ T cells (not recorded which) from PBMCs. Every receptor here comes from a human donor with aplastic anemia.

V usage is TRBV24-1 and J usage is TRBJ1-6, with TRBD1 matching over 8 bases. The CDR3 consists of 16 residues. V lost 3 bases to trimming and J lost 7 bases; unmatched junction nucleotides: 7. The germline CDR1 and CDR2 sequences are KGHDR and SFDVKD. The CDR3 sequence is CATSDPGTGLNSPLHF. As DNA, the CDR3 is TGTGCCACCAGTGATCCCGGGACAGGACTAAATTCACCCCTCCACTTT.

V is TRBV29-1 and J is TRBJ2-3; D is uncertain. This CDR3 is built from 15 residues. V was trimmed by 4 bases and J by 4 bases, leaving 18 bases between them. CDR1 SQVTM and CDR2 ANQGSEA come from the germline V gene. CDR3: CSVGSPQVPPDTQYF. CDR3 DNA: TGCAGCGTTGGTAGCCCCCAGGTTCCGCCAGATACGCAGTATTTT.

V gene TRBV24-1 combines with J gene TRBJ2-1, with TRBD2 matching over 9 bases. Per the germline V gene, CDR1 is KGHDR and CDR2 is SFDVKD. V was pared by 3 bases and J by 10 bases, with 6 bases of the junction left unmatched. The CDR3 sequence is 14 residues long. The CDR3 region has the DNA TGTGCCACCAGTGATCGGTGGACTAGCGTCGAGCAGTTCTTC. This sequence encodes CATSDRWTSVEQFF.

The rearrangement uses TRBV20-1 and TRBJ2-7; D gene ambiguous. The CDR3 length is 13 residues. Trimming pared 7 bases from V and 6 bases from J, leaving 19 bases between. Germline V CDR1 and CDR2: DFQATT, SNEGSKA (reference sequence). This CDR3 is CSVGAQNRAEQYF. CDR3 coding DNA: TGCAGTGTCGGCGCCCAGAATCGAGCCGAGCAGTACTTC.

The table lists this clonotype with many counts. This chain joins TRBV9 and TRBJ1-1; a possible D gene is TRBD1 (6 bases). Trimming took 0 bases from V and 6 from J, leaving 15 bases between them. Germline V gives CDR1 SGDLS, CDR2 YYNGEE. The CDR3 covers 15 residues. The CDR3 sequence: CASSVAGGGVAEAFF. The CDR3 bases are TGTGCCAGCAGCGTAGCTGGGGGGGGCGTCGCTGAAGCTTTCTTT. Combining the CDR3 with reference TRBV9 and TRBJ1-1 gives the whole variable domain DSGVTQTPKHLITATGQRVTLRCSPRSGDLSVYWYQQSLDQGLQFLIQYYNGEERAKGNILERFSAQQFPDLHSELNLSSLELGDSALYFCASSVAGGGVAEAFFGQGTRLTVV.

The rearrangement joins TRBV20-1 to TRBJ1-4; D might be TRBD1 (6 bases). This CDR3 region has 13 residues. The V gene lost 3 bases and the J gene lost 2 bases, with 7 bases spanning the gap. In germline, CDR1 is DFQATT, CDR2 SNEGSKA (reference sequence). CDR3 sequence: CSASRGTNEKLFF. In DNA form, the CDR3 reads TGCAGTGCTAGTAGGGGGACTAATGAAAAACTGTTTTTT.

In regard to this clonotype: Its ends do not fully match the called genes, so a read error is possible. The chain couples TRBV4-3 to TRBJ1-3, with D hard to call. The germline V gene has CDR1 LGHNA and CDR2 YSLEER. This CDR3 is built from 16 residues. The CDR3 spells CASRQDPSGSGNTIYF. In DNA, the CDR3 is TGCGCCAGCAGGCAAGACCCGTCCGGATCTGGAAACACCATATATTTT.

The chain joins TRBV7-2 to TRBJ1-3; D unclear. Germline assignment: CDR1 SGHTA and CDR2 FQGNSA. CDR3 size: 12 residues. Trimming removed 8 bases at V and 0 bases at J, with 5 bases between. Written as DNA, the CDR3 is TGTGCCAGCGGCAACTCTGGAAACACCATATATTTT. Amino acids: CASGNSGNTIYF.

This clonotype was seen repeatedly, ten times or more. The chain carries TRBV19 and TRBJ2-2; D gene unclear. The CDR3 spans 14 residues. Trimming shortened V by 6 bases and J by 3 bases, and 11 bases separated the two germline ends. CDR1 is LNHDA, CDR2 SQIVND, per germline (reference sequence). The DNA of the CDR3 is TGTGCCAGTAGCCGTTCCGGGTACACCGGGGAGCTGTTTTTT. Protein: CASSRSGYTGELFF.

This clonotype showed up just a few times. CDR3 nucleotide sequence: TGTGCCAGCAGCGGAGGGACAGAAGTGGGCAATCAGCCCCAGCATTTT. Protein product: CASSGGTEVGNQPQHF. The genes are TRBV9 and TRBJ1-5; TRBD1 aligns across 7 bases. V lost 3 bases and J lost 2; bases outside the gene matches: 8. The length of the CDR3 is 16 residues. Germline V lookup: CDR1 SGDLS, CDR2 YYNGEE. The full variable domain, in which reference TRBV9 and TRBJ1-5 provide the parts outside the CDR3, is DSGVTQTPKHLITATGQRVTLRCSPRSGDLSVYWYQQSLDQGLQFLIQYYNGEERAKGNILERFSAQQFPDLHSELNLSSLELGDSALYFCASSGGTEVGNQPQHFGDGTRLSIL.

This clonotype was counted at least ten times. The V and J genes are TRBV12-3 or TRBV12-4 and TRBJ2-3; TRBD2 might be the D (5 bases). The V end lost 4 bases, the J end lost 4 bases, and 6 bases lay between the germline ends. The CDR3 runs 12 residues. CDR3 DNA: TGTGCCAGCAGTTCTAGCCCAGATACGCAGTATTTT. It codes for CASSSSPDTQYF.

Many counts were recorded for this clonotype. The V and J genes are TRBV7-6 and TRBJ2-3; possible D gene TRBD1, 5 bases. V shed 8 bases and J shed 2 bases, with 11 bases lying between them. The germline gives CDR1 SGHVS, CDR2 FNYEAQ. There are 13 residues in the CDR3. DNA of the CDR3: TGTGCCAGCCTGGGGCCTAACACAGATACGCAGTATTTT. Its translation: CASLGPNTDTQYF.

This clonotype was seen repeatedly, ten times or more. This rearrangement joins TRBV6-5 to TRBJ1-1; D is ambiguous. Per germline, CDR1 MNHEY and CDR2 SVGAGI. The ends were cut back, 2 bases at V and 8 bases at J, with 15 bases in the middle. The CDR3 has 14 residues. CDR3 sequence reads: CASSYKHPVLEAFF. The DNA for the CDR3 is TGTGCCAGCAGTTACAAACATCCAGTCTTAGAAGCTTTCTTT.

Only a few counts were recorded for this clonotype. This CDR3 reads CASSLVGRETQYF. As DNA, the CDR3 is TGTGCCAGCAGCTTAGTCGGGAGGGAGACCCAGTACTTC. The V call is TRBV7-9, the J call TRBJ2-5; 7 bases line up with TRBD2. Germline CDR1 reads SEHNR; CDR2 reads FQNEAQ (reference sequence). V was pared by 1 base and J by 5 bases, with 1 base of the junction left unmatched. The CDR3 has 13 residues.

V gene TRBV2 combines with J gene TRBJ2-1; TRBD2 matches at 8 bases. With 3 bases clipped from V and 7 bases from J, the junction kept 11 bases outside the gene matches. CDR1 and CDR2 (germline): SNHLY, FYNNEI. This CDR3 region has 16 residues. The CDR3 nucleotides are TGTGCCAGCAGTGACGTGGCTAGCGGGCTGTTGAATGAGCAGTTCTTC. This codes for CASSDVASGLLNEQFF.

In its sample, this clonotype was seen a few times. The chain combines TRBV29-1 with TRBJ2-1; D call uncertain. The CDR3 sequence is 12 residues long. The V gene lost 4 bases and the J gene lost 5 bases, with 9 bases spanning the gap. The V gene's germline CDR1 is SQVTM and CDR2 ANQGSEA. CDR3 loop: CSVGRADNEQFF. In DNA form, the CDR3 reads TGCAGCGTTGGTCGGGCCGACAATGAGCAGTTCTTC.

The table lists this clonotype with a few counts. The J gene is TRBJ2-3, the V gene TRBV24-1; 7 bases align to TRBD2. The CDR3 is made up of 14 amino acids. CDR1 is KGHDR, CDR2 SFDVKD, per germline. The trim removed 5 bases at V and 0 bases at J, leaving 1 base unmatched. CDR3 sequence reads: CATSGGGSTDTQYF. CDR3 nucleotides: TGTGCCACCAGTGGGGGGGGGAGCACAGATACGCAGTATTTT.

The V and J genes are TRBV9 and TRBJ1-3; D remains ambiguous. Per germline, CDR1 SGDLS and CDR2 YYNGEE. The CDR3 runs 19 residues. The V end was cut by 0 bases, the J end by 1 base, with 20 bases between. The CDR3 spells CASSVATATSPVSGNTIYF. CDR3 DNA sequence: TGTGCCAGCAGCGTAGCTACCGCGACCTCTCCTGTATCTGGAAACACCATATATTTT.

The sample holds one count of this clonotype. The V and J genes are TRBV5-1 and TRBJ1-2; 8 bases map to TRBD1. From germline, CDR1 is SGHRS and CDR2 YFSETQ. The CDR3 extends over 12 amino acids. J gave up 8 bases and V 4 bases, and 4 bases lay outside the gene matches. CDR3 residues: CASSPRDRGYTF. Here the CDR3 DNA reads TGCGCCAGCAGCCCGCGGGACAGGGGCTACACCTTC.

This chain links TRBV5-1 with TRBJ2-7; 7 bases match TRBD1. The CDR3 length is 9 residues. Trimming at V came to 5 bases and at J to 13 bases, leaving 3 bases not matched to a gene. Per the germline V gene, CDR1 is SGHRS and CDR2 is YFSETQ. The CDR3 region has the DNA TGCGCCAGCAGACAGGGGTTCTACTTC. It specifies CASRQGFYF.

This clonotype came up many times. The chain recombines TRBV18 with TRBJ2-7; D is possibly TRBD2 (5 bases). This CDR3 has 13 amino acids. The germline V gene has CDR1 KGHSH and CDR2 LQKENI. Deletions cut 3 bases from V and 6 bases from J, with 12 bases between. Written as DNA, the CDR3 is TGTGCCAGCTCACCGTTTCCTGAGGGCGAGCAGTACTTC. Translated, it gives CASSPFPEGEQYF.

In DNA form, the CDR3 reads TGTGCCAGCCTCGAGGAGACAGGGAATAGCGAGCAGTACTTC. This sequence encodes CASLEETGNSEQYF. The genes are TRBV25-1 and TRBJ2-7; 7 bases are a match to TRBD1. V gave up 8 bases and J gave up 6 bases; unmatched junction bases: 13. The CDR3 runs 14 residues. Germline CDR1 reads MGHDK; CDR2 reads SYGVNS.

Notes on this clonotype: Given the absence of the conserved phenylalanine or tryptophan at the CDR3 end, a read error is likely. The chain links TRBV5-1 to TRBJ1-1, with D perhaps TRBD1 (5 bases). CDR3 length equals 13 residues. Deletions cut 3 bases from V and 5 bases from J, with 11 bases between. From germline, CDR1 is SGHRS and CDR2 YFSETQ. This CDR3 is CASSWVRETEAFL. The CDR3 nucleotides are TGCGCCAGCAGCTGGGTCAGGGAGACTGAAGCTTTCCTT.

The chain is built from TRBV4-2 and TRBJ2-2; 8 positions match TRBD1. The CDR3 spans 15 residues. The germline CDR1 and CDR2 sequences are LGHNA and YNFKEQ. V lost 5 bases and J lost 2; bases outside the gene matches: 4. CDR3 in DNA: TGTGCCAGCAGCTTTGGACAGGGCAACACCGGGGAGCTGTTTTTT. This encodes CASSFGQGNTGELFF.

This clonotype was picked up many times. The CDR3 nucleotides read TGTGCCACCAGTGATTATAATTACGAGCAGTACTTC. Protein: CATSDYNYEQYF. The chain is built from TRBV24-1 and TRBJ2-7; D uncertain. This CDR3 spans 12 amino acids. Per the germline V gene, CDR1 is KGHDR and CDR2 is SFDVKD. Trimming took 2 bases from V and 4 from J, leaving 5 bases between them.

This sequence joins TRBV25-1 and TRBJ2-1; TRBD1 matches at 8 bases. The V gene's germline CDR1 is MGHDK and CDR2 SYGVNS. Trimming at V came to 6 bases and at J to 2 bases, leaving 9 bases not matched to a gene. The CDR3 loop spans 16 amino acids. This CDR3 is CASSVAAGGTYNEQFF. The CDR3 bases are TGTGCCAGCAGCGTTGCGGCAGGGGGCACCTACAATGAGCAGTTCTTC.

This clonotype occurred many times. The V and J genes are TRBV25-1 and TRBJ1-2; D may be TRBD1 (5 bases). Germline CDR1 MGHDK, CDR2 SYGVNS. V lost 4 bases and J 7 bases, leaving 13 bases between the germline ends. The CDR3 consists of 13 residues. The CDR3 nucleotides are TGTGCCAGCAGTGCCCCAGATAGGGGTGGCTACACCTTC. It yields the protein CASSAPDRGGYTF.

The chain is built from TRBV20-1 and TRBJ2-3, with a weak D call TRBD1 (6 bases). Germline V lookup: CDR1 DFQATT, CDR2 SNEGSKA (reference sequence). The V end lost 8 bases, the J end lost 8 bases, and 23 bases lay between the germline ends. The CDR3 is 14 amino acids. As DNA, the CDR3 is TGCAGTTACTCAGACAGGAGCTCGGCCAGTACGCAGTATTTT. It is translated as CSYSDRSSASTQYF.